This T cell receptor beta chain was identified in a study of human T cells and chemical hapten exposure. Broader study findings: Once DPC sensitization occurred, TCRs above 1 in 1000 frequency showed no change.

In the original workflow: The number of TCRs in each sample had a median of around 96,000 and spanned about 20,000 to 690,600. TCRdb fed the RACE reads into MiXCR, producing one record per CDR3 protein. The V and J calls shown here were made by TCRdb, not taken from the authors' results. Altogether 100,000 to 150,000 distinct CDR3 sequences are present, roughly 9% being singletons, with the ten largest covering roughly 2%. The sample's time point: healthy volunteer bleed at 2 weeks. Extraction of total RNA was performed on unfractionated whole blood. This clonotype has more than one count but fewer than ten. The target antigen is unknown. The sequencing input was whole blood. This receptor was taken from a male donor in good health. Some clones in this sample may be carry-over from other donors' samples.

The CDR3 DNA reads TGCGCCAGCAAAGAAGGGGGCAACACTGAAGCTTTCTTT. This codes for CASKEGGNTEAFF. This chain uses TRBV5-1 with TRBJ1-1; 7 bases agree with TRBD1. The V and J ends lost 6 bases and 2 bases, in that order; junction bases with no gene match: 4. CDR3 size: 13 residues. The V gene's germline CDR1 is SGHRS and CDR2 YFSETQ.